This T cell receptor beta chain stems from a study of cytomegalovirus exposure and HLA in healthy donors. Study-wide results and limits: Most of the TCR beta V segments (in an earlier analysis) were productive either about 87% or about 30% of the time.

CDR1 SGHAT and CDR2 FQDESV come from the germline V gene (reference sequence). Trimming stripped 3 bases from V and 1 base from J, with 4 bases between. The CDR3 runs 12 residues. Of note for this clone: What it binds is not known.

The study ran its PCR with 60 Vbeta and 13 Jbeta primers. Here immunoSEQ multiplex PCR was the method, and the copy in TCRdb shows in-frame clones only, minus some. The data hold about 190,000 clones, with roughly 83% observed a single time. Sequencing input: PBMCs. V is TRBV11-1 and J is TRBJ2-7; D remains ambiguous. The clonotype comes from a boy younger than 18 in good health and CMV-seronegative. The CDR3 reads CASSFMSYEQYF. The CDR3 DNA reads TGTGCCAGCAGCTTCATGTCCTACGAGCAGTACTTC.